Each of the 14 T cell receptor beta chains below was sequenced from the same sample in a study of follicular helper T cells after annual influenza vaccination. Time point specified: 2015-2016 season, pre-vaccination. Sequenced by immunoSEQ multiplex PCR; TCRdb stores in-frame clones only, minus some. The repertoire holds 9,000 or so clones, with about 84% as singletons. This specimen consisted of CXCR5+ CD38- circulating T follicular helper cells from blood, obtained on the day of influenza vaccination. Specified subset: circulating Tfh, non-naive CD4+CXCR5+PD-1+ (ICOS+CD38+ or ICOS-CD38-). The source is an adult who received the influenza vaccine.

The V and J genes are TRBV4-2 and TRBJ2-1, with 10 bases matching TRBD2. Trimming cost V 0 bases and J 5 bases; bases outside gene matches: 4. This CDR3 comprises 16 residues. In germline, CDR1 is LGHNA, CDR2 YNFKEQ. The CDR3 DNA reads TGTGCCAGCAGCCAAGAACTAGCGGGGAGAAACAATGAGCAGTTCTTC. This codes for CASSQELAGRNNEQFF.

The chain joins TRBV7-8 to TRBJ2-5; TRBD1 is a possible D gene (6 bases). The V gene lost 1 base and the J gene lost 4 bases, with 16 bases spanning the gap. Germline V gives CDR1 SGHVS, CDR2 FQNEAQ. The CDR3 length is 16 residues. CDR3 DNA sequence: TGTGCCAGCAGCTTAGTACGCCGACGAGGGGGAGAGACCCAGTACTTC. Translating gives CASSLVRRRGGETQYF.

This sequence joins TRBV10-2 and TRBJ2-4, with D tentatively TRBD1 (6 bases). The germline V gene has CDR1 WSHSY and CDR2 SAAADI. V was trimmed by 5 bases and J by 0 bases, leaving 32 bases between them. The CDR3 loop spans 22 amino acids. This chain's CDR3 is CASSLLGQPMPRPDLAKNIQYF. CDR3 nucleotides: TGCGCCAGCAGTCTATTAGGACAGCCAATGCCAAGGCCGGATCTAGCCAAAAACATTCAGTACTTC.

The CDR3 sequence is CASSVGLAGEHEQYF. The CDR3 region has the DNA TGTGCCAGCAGCGTAGGACTAGCGGGAGAGCACGAGCAGTACTTC. The J gene is TRBJ2-7, the V gene TRBV9; TRBD2 aligns across 12 bases. Germline loops: CDR1 SGDLS, CDR2 YYNGEE. The CDR3 length is 15 residues. V was pared by 0 bases and J by 5 bases, with 3 bases of the junction left unmatched.

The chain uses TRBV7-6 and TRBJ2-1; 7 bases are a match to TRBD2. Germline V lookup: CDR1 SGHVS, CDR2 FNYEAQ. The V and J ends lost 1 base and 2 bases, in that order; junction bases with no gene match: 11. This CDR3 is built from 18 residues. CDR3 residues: CASSLGGGSEFTYNEQFF. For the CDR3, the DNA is TGTGCCAGCAGCTTAGGGGGGGGGAGTGAGTTCACCTACAATGAGCAGTTCTTC.

CDR3 in amino acids: CAWSIGQSTDTQYF. The CDR3 region has the DNA TGTGCCTGGAGTATTGGACAGAGCACAGATACGCAGTATTTT. V and J are TRBV30 and TRBJ2-3; TRBD1 might be the D (6 bases). V was shortened by 2 bases and J by 0 bases, with 9 bases between the two germline ends. The CDR3 length is 14 residues. The germline CDR1 and CDR2 sequences are GTSNPN and SVGIG (reference sequence). Complete variable domain (other parts from reference TRBV30 and TRBJ2-3): SQTIHQWPATLVQPVGSPLSLECTVEGTSNPNLYWYRQAAGRGLQLLFYSVGIGQISSEVPQNLSASRPQDRQFILSSKKLLLSDSGFYLCAWSIGQSTDTQYFGPGTRLTVL.

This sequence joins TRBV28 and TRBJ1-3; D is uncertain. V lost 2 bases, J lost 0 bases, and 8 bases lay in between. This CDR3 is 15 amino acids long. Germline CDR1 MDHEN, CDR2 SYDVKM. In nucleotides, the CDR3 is TGTGCCAGCAGTTTACAGCTTTTCTCTGGAAACACCATATATTTT. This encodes CASSLQLFSGNTIYF.

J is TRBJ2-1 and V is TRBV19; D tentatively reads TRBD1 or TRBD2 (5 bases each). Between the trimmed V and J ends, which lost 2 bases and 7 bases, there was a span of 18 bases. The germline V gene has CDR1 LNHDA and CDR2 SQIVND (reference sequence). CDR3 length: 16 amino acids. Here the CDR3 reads CASSIRGQGTGNEQFF. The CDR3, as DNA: TGTGCCAGTAGTATACGCGGTCAGGGTACGGGGAATGAGCAGTTCTTC.

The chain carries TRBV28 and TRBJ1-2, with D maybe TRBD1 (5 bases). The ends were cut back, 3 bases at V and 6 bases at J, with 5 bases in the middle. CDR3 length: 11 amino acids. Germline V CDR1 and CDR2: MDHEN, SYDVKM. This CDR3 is CASSFRDGYTF. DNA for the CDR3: TGTGCCAGCAGTTTCAGGGATGGCTACACCTTC.

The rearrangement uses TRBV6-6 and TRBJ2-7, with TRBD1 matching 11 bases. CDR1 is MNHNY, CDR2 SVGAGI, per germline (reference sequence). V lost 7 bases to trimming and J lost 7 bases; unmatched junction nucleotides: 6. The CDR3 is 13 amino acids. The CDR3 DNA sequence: TGTGCCAGCACTCAGGACAGGGGGCAAGAGCAGTACTTC. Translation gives CASTQDRGQEQYF.

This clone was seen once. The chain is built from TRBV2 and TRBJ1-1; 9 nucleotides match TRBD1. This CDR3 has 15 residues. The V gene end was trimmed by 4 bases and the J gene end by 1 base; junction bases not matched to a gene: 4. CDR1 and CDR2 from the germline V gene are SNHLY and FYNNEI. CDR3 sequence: CASSGGQGRNTEAFF. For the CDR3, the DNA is TGTGCCAGCAGTGGGGGACAGGGAAGGAACACTGAAGCTTTCTTT.

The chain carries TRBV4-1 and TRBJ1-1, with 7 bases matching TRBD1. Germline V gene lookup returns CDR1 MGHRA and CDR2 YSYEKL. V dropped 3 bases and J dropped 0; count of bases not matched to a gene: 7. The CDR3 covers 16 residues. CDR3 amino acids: CASSHPKGQMNTEAFF. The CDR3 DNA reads TGCGCCAGCAGCCACCCAAAGGGACAGATGAACACTGAAGCTTTCTTT.

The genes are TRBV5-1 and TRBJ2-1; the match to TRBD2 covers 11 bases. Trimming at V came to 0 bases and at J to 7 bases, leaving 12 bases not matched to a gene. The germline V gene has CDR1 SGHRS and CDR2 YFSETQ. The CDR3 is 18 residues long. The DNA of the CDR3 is TGCGCCAGCAGCTTGGTACTCACTAGCGGGAGTACGGAGAATGAGCAGTTCTTC. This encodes CASSLVLTSGSTENEQFF. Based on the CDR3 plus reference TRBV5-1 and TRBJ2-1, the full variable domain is KAGVTQTPRYLIKTRGQQVTLSCSPISGHRSVSWYQQTPGQGLQFLFEYFSETQRNKGNFPGRFSGRQFSNSRSEMNVSTLELGDSALYLCASSLVLTSGSTENEQFFGPGTRLTVL.

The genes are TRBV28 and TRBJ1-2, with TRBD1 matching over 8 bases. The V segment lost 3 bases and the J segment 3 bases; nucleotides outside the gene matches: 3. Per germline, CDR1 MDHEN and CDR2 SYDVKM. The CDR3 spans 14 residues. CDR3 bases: TGTGCCAGCAGTTTCCTGGACAGGGACTATGGCTACACCTTC. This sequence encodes CASSFLDRDYGYTF.